A selection of T cell receptor beta chains follows, all from one sample in a study of a mutant IDH1 vaccine in newly diagnosed glioma. Assay: immunoSEQ multiplex PCR; the TCRdb copy retains only in-frame clones and omits some. The table has around 62,000 clones, about 91% seen once. For these TCRs, the target antigens are not known. The sample here was PBMCs, taken from a glioma patient whose treatment included an IDH1 peptide vaccine. The source is a man between 40 and 49 years old with glioma. CDR3s include the opening cysteine and the closing phenylalanine or tryptophan.

V	J	CDR3
TRBV5-6	TRBJ2-1	CASSFGRGITNEQFF
TRBV6-1	TRBJ1-6	CASSERGQRNSPLHF
TRBV2	TRBJ1-5	CASSDSMRGRQPQHF
TRBV2	TRBJ1-4	CASTGVTNEKLFF
TRBV6-1	TRBJ1-1	CASLPKRGADTEAFF
TRBV5-1	TRBJ2-6	CASSLDGVPGANVLTF
TRBV28	TRBJ1-3	CASSGPRGREGNTIYF
TRBV7-2	TRBJ2-2	CASSLTGGNTGELFF
TRBV2	TRBJ2-7	CASSRTDAGTGGLEQYF
TRBV5-8	TRBJ1-3	CASSWGGPGGGNTIYF
TRBV21-1	TRBJ2-6	CASSKGGSGANVLTF
TRBV4-1	TRBJ2-5	CASSQVDRSYETQYF
TRBV15	TRBJ2-5	CATSRDSGLWAQETQYF
TRBV27	TRBJ1-2	CASRARGVVGYTF
TRBV30	TRBJ2-6	CAWSVMGGVRANVLTF
TRBV25-1	TRBJ1-5	CASRGRNNQPQHF
TRBV7-3	TRBJ2-5	CASSLTGTGGETQYF
TRBV6-5	TRBJ2-3	CASSYSRGWTDTQYF
TRBV19	TRBJ2-2	CASSMGRPGELFF
TRBV19	TRBJ2-2	CASGQGRTGELFF
TRBV29-1	.	CSTGQGAEQYF
TRBV11-2	TRBJ2-5	CASSPLAGGQETQYF
TRBV14	TRBJ2-5	CASSRGDRGRVKETQYF
TRBV25-1	TRBJ2-3	CASSDQHGTGGTDTQYF
TRBV19	TRBJ2-6	CASDRRSGANVLTF
TRBV6-1	TRBJ2-1	CASRLAGLYNEQFF
TRBV7-2	TRBJ2-2	CASSQNSGATNTGELFF
TRBV7-8	TRBJ2-5	CASSLASGIRGQETQYF
TRBV6-1	TRBJ2-1	CASSEVAEARGQGRNEQFF